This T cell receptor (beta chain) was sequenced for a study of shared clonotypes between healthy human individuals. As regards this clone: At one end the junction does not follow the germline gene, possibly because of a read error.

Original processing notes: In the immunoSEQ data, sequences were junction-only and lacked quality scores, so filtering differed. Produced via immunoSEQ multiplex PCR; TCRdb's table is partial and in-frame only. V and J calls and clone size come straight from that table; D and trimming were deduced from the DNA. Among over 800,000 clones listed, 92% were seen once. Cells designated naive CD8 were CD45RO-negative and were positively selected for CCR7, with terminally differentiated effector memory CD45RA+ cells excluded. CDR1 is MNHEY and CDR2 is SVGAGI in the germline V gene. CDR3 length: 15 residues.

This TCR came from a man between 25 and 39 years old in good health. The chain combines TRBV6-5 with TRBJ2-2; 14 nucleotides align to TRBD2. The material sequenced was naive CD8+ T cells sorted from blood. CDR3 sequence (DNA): TGTGCCAGCATGGTCGGGACTAGCGGGAGAGGGGGGCTGTTTTTT. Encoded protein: CASMVGTSGRGGLFF.